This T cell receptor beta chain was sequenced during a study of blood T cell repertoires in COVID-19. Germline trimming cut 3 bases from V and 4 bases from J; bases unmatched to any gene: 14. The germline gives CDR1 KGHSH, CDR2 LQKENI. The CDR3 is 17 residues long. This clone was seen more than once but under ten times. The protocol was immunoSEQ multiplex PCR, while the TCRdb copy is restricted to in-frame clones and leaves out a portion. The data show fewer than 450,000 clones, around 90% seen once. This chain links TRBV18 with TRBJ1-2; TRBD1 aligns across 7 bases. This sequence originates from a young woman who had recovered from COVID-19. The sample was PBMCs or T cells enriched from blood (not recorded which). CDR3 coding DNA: TGTGCCAGCTCACCCCTCCCCGGGGTAGGGGGCTCCTATGGCTACACCTTC. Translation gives CASSPLPGVGGSYGYTF.